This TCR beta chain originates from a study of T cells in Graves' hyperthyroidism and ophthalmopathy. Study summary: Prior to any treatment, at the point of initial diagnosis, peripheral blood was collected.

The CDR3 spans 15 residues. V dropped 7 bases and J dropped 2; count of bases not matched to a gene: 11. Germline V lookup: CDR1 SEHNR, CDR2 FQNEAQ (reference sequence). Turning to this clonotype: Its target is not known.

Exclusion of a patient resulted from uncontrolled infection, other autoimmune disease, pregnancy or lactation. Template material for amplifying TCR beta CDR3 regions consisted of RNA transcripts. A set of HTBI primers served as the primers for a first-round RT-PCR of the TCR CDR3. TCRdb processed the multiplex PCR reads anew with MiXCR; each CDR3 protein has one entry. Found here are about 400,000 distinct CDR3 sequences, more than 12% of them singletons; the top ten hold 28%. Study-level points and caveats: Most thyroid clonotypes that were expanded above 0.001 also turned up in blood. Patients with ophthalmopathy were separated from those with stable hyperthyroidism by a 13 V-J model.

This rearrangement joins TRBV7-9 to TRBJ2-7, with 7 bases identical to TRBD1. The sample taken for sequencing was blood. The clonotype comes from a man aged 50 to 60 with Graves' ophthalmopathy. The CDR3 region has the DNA TGTGCCAGCACCCTCCGGGACAGTCCTCCCTACGAGCAGTACTTC. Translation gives CASTLRDSPPYEQYF.